This T cell receptor beta chain was observed in a study of memory CD4+ T cells and cytomegalovirus serostatus. CDR1 and CDR2 (germline): SGHRS, YFSETQ. The CDR3 loop spans 15 amino acids. V lost 4 bases, J lost 8 bases, and 9 bases stayed unmatched. Sequencing was performed with immunoSEQ multiplex PCR; in TCRdb, only in-frame clones are kept and a portion is missing. The sample lists approximately 51,000 clones, 74% occurring once. Single viable CD3+CD4+CD8-CD45RO+ cells were sorted as the memory CD4+ T cells. The sequenced sample consisted of memory CD4+ T cells from blood. The J gene is TRBJ1-4, the V gene TRBV5-1; 9 bases agree with TRBD1. This receptor was taken from an adult in good health and CMV-seropositive. The CDR3 spells CASSIGQGLGEKLFF. The CDR3 DNA reads as TGCGCCAGCAGCATTGGACAGGGGTTGGGCGAAAAACTGTTTTTT.